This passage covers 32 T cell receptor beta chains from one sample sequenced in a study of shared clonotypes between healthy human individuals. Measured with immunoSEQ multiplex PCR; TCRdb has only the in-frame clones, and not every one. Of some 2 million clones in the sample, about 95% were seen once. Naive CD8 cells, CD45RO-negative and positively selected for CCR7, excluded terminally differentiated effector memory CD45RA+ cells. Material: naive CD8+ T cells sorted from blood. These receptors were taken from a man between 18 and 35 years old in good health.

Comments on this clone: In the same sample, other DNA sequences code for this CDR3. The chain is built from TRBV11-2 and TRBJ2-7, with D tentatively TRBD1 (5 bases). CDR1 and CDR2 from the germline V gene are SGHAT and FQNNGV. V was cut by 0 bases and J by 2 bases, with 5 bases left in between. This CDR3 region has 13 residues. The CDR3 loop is CASSLDRAYEQYF. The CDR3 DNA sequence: TGTGCCAGCAGCTTAGACAGGGCCTACGAGCAGTACTTC.

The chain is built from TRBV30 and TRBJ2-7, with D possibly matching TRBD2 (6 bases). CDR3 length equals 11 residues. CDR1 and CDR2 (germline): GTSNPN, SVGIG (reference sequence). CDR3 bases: TGTGCGTGGGAGGTAGGGATCGAGCAGTACTTC. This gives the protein CAWEVGIEQYF.

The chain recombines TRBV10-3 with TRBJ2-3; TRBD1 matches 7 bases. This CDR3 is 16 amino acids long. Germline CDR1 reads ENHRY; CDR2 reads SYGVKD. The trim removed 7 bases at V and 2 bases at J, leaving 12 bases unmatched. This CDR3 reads CAITWDRGRDTDTQYF. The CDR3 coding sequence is TGTGCCATCACATGGGACAGAGGAAGGGACACAGATACGCAGTATTTT.

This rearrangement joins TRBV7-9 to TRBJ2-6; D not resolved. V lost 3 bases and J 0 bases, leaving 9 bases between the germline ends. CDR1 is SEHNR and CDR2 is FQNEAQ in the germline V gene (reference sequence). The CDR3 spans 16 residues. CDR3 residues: CASSLRLHSGANVLTF. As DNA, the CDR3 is TGTGCCAGCAGCTTGCGTTTGCACTCTGGGGCCAACGTCCTGACTTTC.

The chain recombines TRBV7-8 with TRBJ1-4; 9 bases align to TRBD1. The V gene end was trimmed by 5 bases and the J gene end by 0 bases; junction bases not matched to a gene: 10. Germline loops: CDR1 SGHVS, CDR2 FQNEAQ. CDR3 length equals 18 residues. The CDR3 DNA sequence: TGTGCCAGCAGCCCATGGACAGGGGCCAGGTCAACTAATGAAAAACTGTTTTTT. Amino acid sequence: CASSPWTGARSTNEKLFF.

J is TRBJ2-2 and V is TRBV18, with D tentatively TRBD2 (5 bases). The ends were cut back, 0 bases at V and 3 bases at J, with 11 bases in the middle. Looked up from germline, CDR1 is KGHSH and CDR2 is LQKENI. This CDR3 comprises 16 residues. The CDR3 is CASSPPERIYTGELFF. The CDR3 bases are TGTGCCAGCTCACCACCGGAGCGGATATACACCGGGGAGCTGTTTTTT. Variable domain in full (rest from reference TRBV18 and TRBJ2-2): NAGVMQNPRHLVRRRGQEARLRCSPMKGHSHVYWYRQLPEEGLKFMVYLQKENIIDESGMPKERFSAEFPKEGPSILRIQQVVRGDSAAYFCASSPPERIYTGELFFGEGSRLTVL.

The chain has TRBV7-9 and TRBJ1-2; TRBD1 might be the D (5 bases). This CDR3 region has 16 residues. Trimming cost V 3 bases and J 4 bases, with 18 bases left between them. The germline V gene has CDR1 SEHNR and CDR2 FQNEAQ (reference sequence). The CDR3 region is CASSLSGTQSPYGYTF. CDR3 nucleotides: TGTGCCAGCAGCTTGTCGGGGACCCAATCCCCCTATGGCTACACCTTC.

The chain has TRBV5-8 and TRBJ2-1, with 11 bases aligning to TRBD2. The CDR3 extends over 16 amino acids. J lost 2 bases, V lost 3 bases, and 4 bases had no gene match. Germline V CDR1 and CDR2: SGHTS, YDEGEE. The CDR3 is CASSSLAGVPYNEQFF. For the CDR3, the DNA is TGTGCCAGCAGCTCACTAGCGGGAGTCCCCTACAATGAGCAGTTCTTC.

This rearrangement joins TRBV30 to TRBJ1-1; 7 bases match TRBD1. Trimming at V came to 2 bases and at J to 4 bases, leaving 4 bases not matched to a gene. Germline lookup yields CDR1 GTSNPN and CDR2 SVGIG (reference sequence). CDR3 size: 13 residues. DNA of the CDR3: TGTGCCTGGAGTTCAGGGGGGGCCACTGAAGCTTTCTTT. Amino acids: CAWSSGGATEAFF.

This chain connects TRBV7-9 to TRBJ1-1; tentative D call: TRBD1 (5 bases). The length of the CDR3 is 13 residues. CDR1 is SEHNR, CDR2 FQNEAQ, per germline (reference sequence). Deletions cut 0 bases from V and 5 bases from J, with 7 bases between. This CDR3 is CASSLASGTEAFF. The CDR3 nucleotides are TGTGCCAGCAGCTTAGCTTCAGGGACTGAAGCTTTCTTT.

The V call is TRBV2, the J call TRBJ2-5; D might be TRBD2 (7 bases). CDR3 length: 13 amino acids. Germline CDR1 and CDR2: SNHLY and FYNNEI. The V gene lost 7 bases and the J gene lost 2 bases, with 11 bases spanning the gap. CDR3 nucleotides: TGTGCCAGCACTGAGGGGGGGCAAGAGACCCAGTACTTC. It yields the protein CASTEGGQETQYF. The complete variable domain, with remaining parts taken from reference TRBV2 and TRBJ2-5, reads EPEVTQTPSHQVTQMGQEVILRCVPISNHLYFYWYRQILGQKVEFLVSFYNNEISEKSEIFDDQFSVERPDGSNFTLKIRSTKLEDSAMYFCASTEGGQETQYFGPGTRLLVL.

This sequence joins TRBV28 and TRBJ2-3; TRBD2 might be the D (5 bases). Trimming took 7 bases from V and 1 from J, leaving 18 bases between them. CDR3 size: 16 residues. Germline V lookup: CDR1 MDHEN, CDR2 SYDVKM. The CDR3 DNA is TGTGCCAGCACCCAGAGACGGGGAAAAGGCACAGATACGCAGTATTTT. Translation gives CASTQRRGKGTDTQYF.

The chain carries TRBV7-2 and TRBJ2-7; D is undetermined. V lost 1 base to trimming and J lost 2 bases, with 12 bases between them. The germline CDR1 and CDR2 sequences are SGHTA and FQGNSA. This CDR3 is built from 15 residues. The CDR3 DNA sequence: TGTGCCAGCAGCTTAGGCATTTCCATAACCTACGAGCAGTACTTC. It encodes CASSLGISITYEQYF.

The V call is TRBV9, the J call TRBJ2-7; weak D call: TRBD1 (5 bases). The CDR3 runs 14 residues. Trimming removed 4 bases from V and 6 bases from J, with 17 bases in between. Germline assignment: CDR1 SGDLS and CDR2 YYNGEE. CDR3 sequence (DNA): TGTGCCAGCAGCCCAGACGGAGAAGACAGCGAGCAGTACTTC. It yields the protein CASSPDGEDSEQYF.

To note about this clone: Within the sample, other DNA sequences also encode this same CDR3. CDR3 sequence (DNA): TGTGCCAGCAGCTTAGGTCTGACAGGTTCTAACTATGGCTACACCTTC. Translating it yields CASSLGLTGSNYGYTF. V usage is TRBV5-6 and J usage is TRBJ1-2, with a tentative D call TRBD1 (6 bases). The germline V gene encodes CDR1 SGHDT and CDR2 YYEEEE. Trimming took off 2 bases at V and 0 bases at J, with 14 bases between the two ends. The CDR3 sequence is 16 residues long.

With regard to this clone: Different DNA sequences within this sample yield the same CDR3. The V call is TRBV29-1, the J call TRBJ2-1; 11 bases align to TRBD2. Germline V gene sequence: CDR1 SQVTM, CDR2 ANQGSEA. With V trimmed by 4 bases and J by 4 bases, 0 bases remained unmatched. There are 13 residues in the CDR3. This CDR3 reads CSVGLAGYNEQFF. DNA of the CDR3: TGCAGCGTTGGACTAGCGGGGTACAATGAGCAGTTCTTC.

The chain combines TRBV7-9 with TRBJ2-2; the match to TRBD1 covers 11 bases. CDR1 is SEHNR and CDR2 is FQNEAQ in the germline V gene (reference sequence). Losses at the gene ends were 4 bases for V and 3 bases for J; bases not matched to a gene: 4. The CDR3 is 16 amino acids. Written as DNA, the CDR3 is TGTGCCAGCAGCTCACCGGGACAGGGGGACACCGGGGAGCTGTTTTTT. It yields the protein CASSSPGQGDTGELFF.

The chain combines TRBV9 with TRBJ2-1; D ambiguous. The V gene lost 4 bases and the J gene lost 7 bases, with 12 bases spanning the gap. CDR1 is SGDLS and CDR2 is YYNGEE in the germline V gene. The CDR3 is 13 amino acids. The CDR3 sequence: CASSPVEVNEQFF. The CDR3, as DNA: TGTGCCAGCAGCCCCGTAGAGGTGAATGAGCAGTTCTTC.

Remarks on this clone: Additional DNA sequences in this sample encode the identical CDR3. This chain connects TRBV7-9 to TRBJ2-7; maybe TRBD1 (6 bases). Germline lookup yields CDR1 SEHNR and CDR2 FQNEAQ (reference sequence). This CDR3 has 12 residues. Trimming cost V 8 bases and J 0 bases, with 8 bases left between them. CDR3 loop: CASSDSSYEQYF. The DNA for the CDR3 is TGTGCCAGCTCGGACAGCTCCTACGAGCAGTACTTC.

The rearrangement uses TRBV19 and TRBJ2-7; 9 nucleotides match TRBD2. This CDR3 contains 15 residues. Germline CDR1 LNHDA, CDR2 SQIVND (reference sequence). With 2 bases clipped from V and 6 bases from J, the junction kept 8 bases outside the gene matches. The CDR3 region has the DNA TGTGCCAGTAGTATATCGGCGGGAGGGACGGCCGAGCAGTACTTC. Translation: CASSISAGGTAEQYF. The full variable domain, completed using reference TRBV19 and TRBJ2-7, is DGGITQSPKYLFRKEGQNVTLSCEQNLNHDAMYWYRQDPGQGLRLIYYSQIVNDFQKGDIAEGYSVSREKKESFPLTVTSAQKNPTAFYLCASSISAGGTAEQYFGPGTRLTVT.

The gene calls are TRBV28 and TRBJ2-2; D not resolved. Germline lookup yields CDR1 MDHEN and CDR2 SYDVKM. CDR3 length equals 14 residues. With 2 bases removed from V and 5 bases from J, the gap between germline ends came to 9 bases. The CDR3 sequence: CASSLVPETGELFF. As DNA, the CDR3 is TGTGCCAGCAGTTTAGTACCGGAAACCGGGGAGCTGTTTTTT. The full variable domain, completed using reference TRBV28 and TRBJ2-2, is DVKVTQSSRYLVKRTGEKVFLECVQDMDHENMFWYRQDPGLGLRLIYFSYDVKMKEKGDIPEGYSVSREKKERFSLILESASTNQTSMYLCASSLVPETGELFFGEGSRLTVL.

The CDR3 reads CASSLGVDGNTIYF. Written as DNA, the CDR3 is TGTGCCAGCAGTTTAGGCGTGGACGGAAACACCATATATTTT. The rearrangement joins TRBV27 to TRBJ1-3; D remains ambiguous. V lost 2 bases to trimming and J lost 4 bases, with 9 bases between them. Germline V gene sequence: CDR1 MNHEY, CDR2 SMNVEV (reference sequence). The CDR3 totals 14 residues.

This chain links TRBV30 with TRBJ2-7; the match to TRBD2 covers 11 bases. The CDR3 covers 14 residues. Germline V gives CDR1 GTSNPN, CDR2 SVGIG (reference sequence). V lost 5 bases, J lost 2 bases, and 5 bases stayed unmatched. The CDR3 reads CAWATSGGTYEQYF. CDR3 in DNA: TGTGCCTGGGCAACTAGCGGGGGAACCTACGAGCAGTACTTC. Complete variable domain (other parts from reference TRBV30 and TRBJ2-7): SQTIHQWPATLVQPVGSPLSLECTVEGTSNPNLYWYRQAAGRGLQLLFYSVGIGQISSEVPQNLSASRPQDRQFILSSKKLLLSDSGFYLCAWATSGGTYEQYFGPGTRLTVT.

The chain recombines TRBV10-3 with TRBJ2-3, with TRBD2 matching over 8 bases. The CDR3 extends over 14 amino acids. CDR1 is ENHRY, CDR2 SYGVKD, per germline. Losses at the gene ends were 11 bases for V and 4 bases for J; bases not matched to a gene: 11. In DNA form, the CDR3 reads TGTGCCTCCAGTAGAGCGGGAGTGGCAGATACGCAGTATTTT. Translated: CASSRAGVADTQYF.

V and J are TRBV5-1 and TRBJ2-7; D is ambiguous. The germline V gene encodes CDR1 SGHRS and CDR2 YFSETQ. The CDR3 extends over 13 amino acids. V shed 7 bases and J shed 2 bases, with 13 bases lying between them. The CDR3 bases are TGCGCCAGCGGATACGACAATGCCTACGAGCAGTACTTC. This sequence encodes CASGYDNAYEQYF.

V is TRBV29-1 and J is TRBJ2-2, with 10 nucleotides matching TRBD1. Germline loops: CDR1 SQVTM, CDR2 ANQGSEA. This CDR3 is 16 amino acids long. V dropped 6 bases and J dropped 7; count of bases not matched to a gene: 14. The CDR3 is CSVEHTTGGFNGELFF. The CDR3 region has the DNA TGCAGCGTCGAGCACACGACAGGGGGCTTTAACGGGGAGCTGTTTTTT.

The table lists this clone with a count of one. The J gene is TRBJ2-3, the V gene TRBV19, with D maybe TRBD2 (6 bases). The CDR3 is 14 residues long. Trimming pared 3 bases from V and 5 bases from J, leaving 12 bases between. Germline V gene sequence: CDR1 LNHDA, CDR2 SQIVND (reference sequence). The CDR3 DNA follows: TGTGCCAGTAGTATGTGGGAGGAAGGAGATACGCAGTATTTT. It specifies CASSMWEEGDTQYF.

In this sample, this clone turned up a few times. The CDR3: CASSAGVGSYEQYF. The CDR3 DNA sequence: TGTGCCAGCAGTGCAGGGGTTGGATCCTACGAGCAGTACTTC. The chain recombines TRBV2 with TRBJ2-7; tentative D call: TRBD1 (6 bases). Trimming left V 4 bases short and J 1 base short, with 11 bases between. The CDR3 sequence is 14 residues long. CDR1 and CDR2 from the germline V gene are SNHLY and FYNNEI.

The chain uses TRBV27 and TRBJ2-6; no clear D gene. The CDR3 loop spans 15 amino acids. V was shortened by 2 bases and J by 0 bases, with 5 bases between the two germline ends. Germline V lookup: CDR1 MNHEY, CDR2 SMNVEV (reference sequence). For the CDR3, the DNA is TGTGCCAGCAGTTTAGAGGCCTCTGGGGCCAACGTCCTGACTTTC. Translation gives CASSLEASGANVLTF.

This CDR3 is CASSQGQPYSYNSPLHF. The CDR3 DNA is TGTGCCAGCAGCCAAGGACAGCCCTACTCCTATAATTCACCCCTCCACTTT. The chain employs TRBV14 and TRBJ1-6; a weak D match, TRBD1 (5 bases). Germline V CDR1 and CDR2: SGHDN, FVKESK. The V gene lost 1 base and the J gene lost 0 bases, with 10 bases spanning the gap. There are 17 residues in the CDR3. The variable domain in full, completed from reference TRBV14 and TRBJ1-6, reads EAGVTQFPSHSVIEKGQTVTLRCDPISGHDNLYWYRRVMGKEIKFLLHFVKESKQDESGMPNNRFLAERTGGTYSTLKVQPAELEDSGVYFCASSQGQPYSYNSPLHFGNGTRLTVT.

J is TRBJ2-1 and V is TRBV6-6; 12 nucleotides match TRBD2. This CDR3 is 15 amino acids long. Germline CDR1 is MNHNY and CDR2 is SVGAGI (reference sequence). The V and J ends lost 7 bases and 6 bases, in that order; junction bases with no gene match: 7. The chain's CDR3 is CASTKGLAGPNEQFF. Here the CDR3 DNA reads TGTGCCAGCACCAAAGGACTAGCGGGACCCAATGAGCAGTTCTTC.

The CDR3 protein is CASSAGLTIQETQYF. The CDR3 DNA is TGTGCCAGCAGCGCCGGTCTAACCATCCAAGAGACCCAGTACTTC. The rearrangement links TRBV9 to TRBJ2-5, with D unclear. The V and J ends lost 3 bases and 1 base respectively, with 13 bases between them. Germline V gene data show CDR1 as SGDLS and CDR2 as YYNGEE. The CDR3 is 15 residues long.